These 6 T cell receptor beta chains originate from one sample sequenced in a study of blood T cells in healthy people across ages. It was with a sample-barcoded 5' primer and a J-beta primer mix that a second PCR of roughly 7 to 12 cycles was run. One entry per CDR3 protein, called by TCRdb with MiXCR from the 5' RACE reads. The table has roughly 1,100,000 distinct CDR3 sequences, roughly 24% seen once. This sample also appeared in a second study, on T cells of mothers and their children.

The sequencing input was blood. All receptors come from a girl aged 2 to 10 in good health.

This clonotype came up a few times. The chain links TRBV7-9 to TRBJ1-4; 9 nucleotides align to TRBD1. The CDR3 contains 12 residues. Germline assignment: CDR1 SEHNR and CDR2 FQNEAQ (reference sequence). V was clipped by 6 bases and J by 12 bases; unmatched bases: 5. The CDR3 coding sequence is TGTGCCAGCAGTTCCTACAGGGGGCAACTGTTTTTT. This encodes CASSSYRGQLFF.

This clonotype has just a few counts. This sequence joins TRBV7-2 and TRBJ1-1; no definite D call. CDR1 and CDR2 from the germline V gene are SGHTA and FQGNSA. V was shortened by 5 bases and J by 7 bases, with 11 bases between the two germline ends. The CDR3 sequence is 12 residues long. The CDR3 DNA reads as TGTGCCAGCAGCCCCCAGTGGAATGAAGCTTTCTTT. Translated, it gives CASSPQWNEAFF.

The chain recombines TRBV10-2 with TRBJ2-5; 8 bases are a match to TRBD2. Germline CDR1 WSHSY, CDR2 SAAADI. Trimming removed 7 bases from V and 4 bases from J; junction bases left unmatched: 14. This CDR3 comprises 16 residues. The CDR3 is CASTMEAGASLETQYF. The CDR3 coding sequence is TGCGCCAGCACTATGGAAGCGGGAGCGAGTTTAGAGACCCAGTACTTC.

This clonotype has only a few counts. V is TRBV18 and J is TRBJ2-4, with TRBD2 as a possible D gene (6 bases). The ends were cut back, 3 bases at V and 0 bases at J, with 18 bases in the middle. Germline V gives CDR1 KGHSH, CDR2 LQKENI. This CDR3 region has 18 residues. The CDR3 DNA sequence: TGTGCCAGCTCACCTTTCGGAGGGTTCGAAGGAGCCAAAAACATTCAGTACTTC. Residues: CASSPFGGFEGAKNIQYF.

This clonotype was seen a handful of times. The chain is built from TRBV20-1 and TRBJ2-5; TRBD2 agrees at 7 bases. J gave up 2 bases and V 5 bases, and 8 bases lay outside the gene matches. Germline lookup yields CDR1 DFQATT and CDR2 SNEGSKA (reference sequence). The CDR3 runs 14 residues. The CDR3 DNA is TGCAGTGCTTCTGGACTAGACCCGCAAGAGACCCAGTACTTC. Translation gives CSASGLDPQETQYF.

This clonotype turned up a few times. The chain links TRBV20-1 to TRBJ2-1; 8 bases fit TRBD2. Germline V gene data show CDR1 as DFQATT and CDR2 as SNEGSKA (reference sequence). V was clipped by 2 bases and J by 3 bases; unmatched bases: 6. The CDR3 consists of 15 residues. In nucleotides, the CDR3 is TGCAGTGCTAGAAAGGGACTAGGCTTCTACAATGAGCAGTTCTTC. This translates into CSARKGLGFYNEQFF.